These 23 T cell receptor beta chains originate from one sample sequenced in a study of blood T cell repertoires in COVID-19. Sequenced by immunoSEQ multiplex PCR; TCRdb stores in-frame clones only, minus some. The repertoire holds hundreds of thousands of clones, with approximately 89% as singletons. Sequencing was carried out using PBMCs or T cells enriched from blood (not recorded which). These receptors originate from a man aged 35 to 55 in a cohort exposed to, infected with or recovered from COVID-19 (not recorded which).

This sequence joins TRBV28 and TRBJ1-1, with TRBD1 matching over 11 bases. J lost 4 bases, V lost 0 bases, and 1 base had no gene match. The CDR3 runs 15 residues. Per the germline V gene, CDR1 is MDHEN and CDR2 is SYDVKM. In nucleotides, the CDR3 is TGTGCCAGCAGTTTATGGGGACAGGGGGGCACTGAAGCTTTCTTT. Residues: CASSLWGQGGTEAFF.

The gene calls are TRBV7-8 and TRBJ1-4; 8 nucleotides agree with TRBD1. V dropped 5 bases and J dropped 4; count of bases not matched to a gene: 9. Germline V gives CDR1 SGHVS, CDR2 FQNEAQ. The length of the CDR3 is 16 residues. Here the CDR3 DNA reads TGTGCCAGCAGCGGGGGGACAGGAGGAATTAATGAAAAACTGTTTTTT. Its translation is CASSGGTGGINEKLFF. Supplemented by reference TRBV7-8 and TRBJ1-4, the full variable domain reads GAGVSQSPRYKVAKRGQDVALRCDPISGHVSLFWYQQALGQGPEFLTYFQNEAQLDKSGLPSDRFFAERPEGSVSTLKIQRTQQEDSAVYLCASSGGTGGINEKLFFGSGTQLSVL.

The rearrangement joins TRBV6-5 to TRBJ1-1, with no clear D. This CDR3 is built from 15 residues. V was clipped by 2 bases and J by 2 bases, with 12 bases between them. The germline V gene has CDR1 MNHEY and CDR2 SVGAGI. The DNA of the CDR3 is TGTGCCAGCAGTTACGGGCGGGAGCTAAACACTGAAGCTTTCTTT. Its translation: CASSYGRELNTEAFF.

This chain joins TRBV10-3 and TRBJ1-6, with TRBD1 matching over 7 bases. This CDR3 is built from 13 residues. The junction had 4 bases not matched to a gene; V was cut back by 4 bases and J by 10 bases. Germline CDR1 is ENHRY and CDR2 is SYGVKD. For the CDR3, the DNA is TGTGCCATCAGTGGACAGGGTCTGTCACCCCTCCACTTT. This gives the protein CAISGQGLSPLHF.

The chain combines TRBV9 with TRBJ2-1, with TRBD2 matching 9 bases. Germline V gene data show CDR1 as SGDLS and CDR2 as YYNGEE. The CDR3 sequence is 16 residues long. V gave up 1 base and J gave up 8 bases; unmatched junction bases: 10. This CDR3 reads CASSVRGAGGPDEQFF. CDR3 nucleotide sequence: TGTGCCAGCAGCGTACGGGGCGCGGGAGGGCCCGATGAGCAGTTCTTC.

The chain joins TRBV9 to TRBJ2-7, with 10 bases that match TRBD2. V was clipped by 0 bases and J by 1 base; unmatched bases: 4. This CDR3 comprises 16 residues. The germline V gene encodes CDR1 SGDLS and CDR2 YYNGEE. The CDR3 region has the DNA TGTGCCAGCAGCGTAGCCTCACTAGCGGGATCCTACGAGCAGTACTTC. Amino acid sequence: CASSVASLAGSYEQYF. Combining the CDR3 with reference TRBV9 and TRBJ2-7 gives the whole variable domain DSGVTQTPKHLITATGQRVTLRCSPRSGDLSVYWYQQSLDQGLQFLIQYYNGEERAKGNILERFSAQQFPDLHSELNLSSLELGDSALYFCASSVASLAGSYEQYFGPGTRLTVT.

The rearrangement uses TRBV29-1 and TRBJ2-1; D may be TRBD1 (5 bases). With 8 bases removed from V and 1 base from J, the gap between germline ends came to 15 bases. This CDR3 is built from 14 residues. Germline assignment: CDR1 SQVTM and CDR2 ANQGSEA. This CDR3 reads CSSDQGTSYNEQFF. The CDR3, as DNA: TGCAGCTCCGACCAGGGCACGTCCTACAATGAGCAGTTCTTC.

The chain carries TRBV22-1 and TRBJ2-1; the table's TRBD1 call for D was not verified on the DNA. TRBV22-1 is reported as a pseudogene. The CDR3 totals 13 residues. As DNA, the CDR3 is TGTCCTGGGAGCTCGACAGGGGGCATCGAGCAGTTCTTC. Its protein product is CPGSSTGGIEQFF.

The V and J genes are TRBV10-3 and TRBJ2-1, with 7 bases that match TRBD2. J gave up 2 bases and V 5 bases, and 6 bases lay outside the gene matches. The CDR3 length is 15 residues. The germline V gene encodes CDR1 ENHRY and CDR2 SYGVKD. CDR3: CAISIPGTTYNEQFF. The CDR3 DNA reads TGTGCCATCAGTATCCCCGGGACTACCTACAATGAGCAGTTCTTC.

This rearrangement joins TRBV9 to TRBJ1-5; tentative D call: TRBD1 (5 bases). Trimming took off 4 bases at V and 0 bases at J, with 23 bases between the two ends. The CDR3 has 19 amino acids. Germline values: CDR1 SGDLS, CDR2 YYNGEE. The CDR3 coding sequence is TGTGCCAGCAGCCCTTTAGGAGCAGGGCTATCCCATAGCAATCAGCCCCAGCATTTT. Protein: CASSPLGAGLSHSNQPQHF.

This clone was seen only once. The chain recombines TRBV2 with TRBJ1-1; 9 bases fit TRBD1. The germline V gene encodes CDR1 SNHLY and CDR2 FYNNEI. The CDR3 has 14 amino acids. The trim removed 9 bases at V and 6 bases at J, leaving 11 bases unmatched. The CDR3 reads CARSFPGQGAEAFF. DNA of the CDR3: TGTGCCAGGTCATTTCCGGGACAGGGCGCTGAAGCTTTCTTT.

CDR3 residues: CASSQETSSGSSYNEQFF. The CDR3 DNA is TGTGCCAGCAGCCAAGAAACGTCTAGCGGAAGCTCCTACAATGAGCAGTTCTTC. The chain couples TRBV3-1 (or the pseudogene TRBV3-2) to TRBJ2-1, with 7 bases identical to TRBD2. The CDR3 has 18 residues. Germline loops: CDR1 LGHDT, CDR2 YNNKEL (reference sequence). J lost 0 bases, V lost 0 bases, and 8 bases had no gene match.

The J gene is TRBJ2-7, the V gene TRBV27, with 7 bases aligning to TRBD1. This CDR3 is built from 13 residues. V lost 6 bases and J lost 9; bases outside the gene matches: 11. Germline lookup yields CDR1 MNHEY and CDR2 SMNVEV (reference sequence). The CDR3 loop reads CASRAGTAAGQYF. The CDR3 coding sequence is TGTGCCAGCAGAGCCGGGACAGCCGCAGGGCAGTACTTC.

The V call is TRBV19, the J call TRBJ2-7; weak D call: TRBD1 (6 bases). The CDR3 loop spans 13 amino acids. Germline-derived CDR1 and CDR2 are LNHDA and SQIVND (reference sequence). CDR3 nucleotides: TGTGCCAGTAGCCAGAATCAGGGACATCCGTCAGCGGTC. Its translation: CASSQNQGHPSAV.

The chain uses TRBV11-2 and TRBJ1-4, with TRBD1 identical over 9 bases. Losses at the gene ends were 5 bases for V and 3 bases for J; bases not matched to a gene: 1. The germline gives CDR1 SGHAT, CDR2 FQNNGV. The CDR3 covers 14 residues. The CDR3 region is CASSRDRANEKLFF. CDR3 sequence (DNA): TGTGCCAGCAGCCGGGACAGGGCTAATGAAAAACTGTTTTTT.

The count of this clone is one. The rearrangement uses TRBV2 and TRBJ1-4; D may be TRBD1 (6 bases). The CDR3 loop spans 14 amino acids. The V gene's germline CDR1 is SNHLY and CDR2 FYNNEI. V lost 6 bases and J 8 bases, leaving 16 bases between the germline ends. The CDR3 loop reads CASRQQGRLEKLFF. DNA for the CDR3: TGTGCCAGCAGGCAACAGGGACGTTTGGAAAAACTGTTTTTT.

The V and J genes are TRBV7-8 and TRBJ2-7; TRBD2 matches at 7 bases. Germline values: CDR1 SGHVS, CDR2 FQNEAQ. V shed 5 bases, J shed 2 bases, and the junction held 15 bases outside the gene matches. The CDR3 covers 17 residues. CDR3 amino acids: CASSPLAPASGTYEQYF. The DNA for the CDR3 is TGTGCCAGCAGCCCGCTCGCGCCCGCTAGCGGTACCTACGAGCAGTACTTC.

The chain links TRBV27 to TRBJ2-1, with D uncertain. Germline CDR1 reads MNHEY; CDR2 reads SMNVEV (reference sequence). The V end lost 10 bases, the J end lost 3 bases, and 7 bases lay between the germline ends. The CDR3 runs to 11 residues. The CDR3 nucleotides are TGTGCCACCACCGGCTACAATGAGCAGTTCTTC. It yields the protein CATTGYNEQFF.

The rearrangement uses TRBV5-4 and TRBJ2-5; 10 bases agree with TRBD1. There are 14 residues in the CDR3. J lost 4 bases, V lost 3 bases, and 3 bases had no gene match. The germline V gene has CDR1 SGHNT and CDR2 YYREEE (reference sequence). The CDR3: CASSWGQGPETQYF. The CDR3 bases are TGTGCCAGCAGCTGGGGACAGGGGCCAGAGACCCAGTACTTC.

This chain joins TRBV3-1 (or the pseudogene TRBV3-2) and TRBJ1-2, with TRBD1 matching over 9 bases. The CDR3 has 14 residues. Germline V CDR1 and CDR2: LGHDT, YNNKEL (reference sequence). After removal of 4 bases from V and 3 bases from J, the junction contained 3 bases not matched to a gene. CDR3 DNA: TGTGCCAGCAGCCCGACAGGGGGAGACTATGGCTACACCTTC. Translation: CASSPTGGDYGYTF.

The rearrangement links TRBV27 to TRBJ1-1; TRBD1 might be the D (6 bases). The CDR3 consists of 15 residues. Trimming removed 0 bases at V and 4 bases at J, with 12 bases between. Germline-derived CDR1 and CDR2 are MNHEY and SMNVEV (reference sequence). The CDR3 spells CASSLSTGRGTEAFF. CDR3 nucleotide sequence: TGTGCCAGCAGTTTATCAACAGGGAGGGGCACTGAAGCTTTCTTT.

This clone was recorded a few times. This chain links TRBV14 with TRBJ2-7; D not resolved. This CDR3 contains 15 residues. CDR1 and CDR2 from the germline V gene are SGHDN and FVKESK. V was trimmed by 5 bases and J by 0 bases, leaving 14 bases between them. CDR3 protein: CASSSIPRSSYEQYF. CDR3 DNA: TGTGCCAGCAGCTCAATCCCACGGAGCTCCTACGAGCAGTACTTC.

This sequence joins TRBV19 and TRBJ2-7; 11 nucleotides line up with TRBD2. Germline V CDR1 and CDR2: LNHDA, SQIVND (reference sequence). Trimming cost V 6 bases and J 2 bases; bases outside gene matches: 6. The CDR3 is 15 amino acids. The CDR3 DNA reads as TGTGCCAGTAGCCTACTAGCGGGAGCTACCTACGAGCAGTACTTC. Its protein is CASSLLAGATYEQYF.